This T cell receptor (beta chain) was sequenced during a study of T cell responses to AZD1222 COVID-19 vaccine. Study results and limitations: Only after the peak T cell response were repertoires sampled. Of spike-specific TCRs, nearly half reportedly target regions left unmutated in variants.

As regards this clone: Its cognate antigen is unknown.

Data came from immunoSEQ multiplex PCR; TCRdb stores just in-frame clones and leaves some out. The sample consists of roughly 200,000 clones, 70% to 90% of them appearing once. CDR3 length: 18 amino acids. Per germline, CDR1 SGDLS and CDR2 YYNGEE. V gave up 4 bases and J gave up 9 bases; unmatched junction bases: 14. The clonotype originates from an adult in good health. The chain links TRBV9 to TRBJ1-6; TRBD1 aligns across 12 bases. The source material was peripheral blood, sampled on day 0 of AZD1222 vaccination. The CDR3 nucleotides are TGTGCCAGCAGCTCAAGGGGTGGGACAGGGGGCAGGAGTTCACCCCTCCACTTT. It codes for CASSSRGGTGGRSSPLHF. The complete variable domain, with remaining parts taken from reference TRBV9 and TRBJ1-6, reads DSGVTQTPKHLITATGQRVTLRCSPRSGDLSVYWYQQSLDQGLQFLIQYYNGEERAKGNILERFSAQQFPDLHSELNLSSLELGDSALYFCASSSRGGTGGRSSPLHFGNGTRLTVT.